The present TCR beta chain was sequenced within a study (dated by TCRdb to about 2015). Regarding the complete study: The study set out to test whether tumor-infiltrating Tregs in breast cancer get recruited from blood Tregs or are instead converted in situ from other CD4+ T cell subsets.

This clonotype was seen more than once but under ten times. The target of this receptor is not known. Base quality data are lacking; no much larger clone is found one base away. Trimming removed 8 bases from V and 4 bases from J, leaving 19 bases between the germline ends. Inclusive of the bounding cysteine and phenylalanine, the CDR3 is 14 residues long. CDR3 DNA only is kept here, 42 bases in frame from base 1. CDR1 and CDR2, per the germline V gene, are SQVTM and ANQGSEA. CD4+CD25+CD127-/low cells were isolated as Tregs. Tregs, naive and memory CD4+ T cells from tumor, blood and ipsilateral draining lymph nodes of 4 or 5 breast cancer patients underwent full-length TCR alpha and beta sequencing. Tumor tissue and lymph nodes from ipsilateral axillary dissection were perfused with PBS, minced and digested with collagenase I and hyaluronidase. Mononuclear cells from lymph nodes or 50 to 60 ml of peripheral blood were isolated by Ficoll density gradient centrifugation. A purity exceeding 90% was confirmed by FACS for the sorted cell populations.

Full-length TCR variable regions were amplified by 5' RACE PCR with constant-region reverse primers, and semi-nested PCR with Nested Universal Primer A was subsequently performed. The ReliaPrep RNA Cell Miniprep System was used to extract total RNA, which was then reverse transcribed into 5'RACE-ready cDNA with the SMARTer RACE 5'/3' Kit. Multiplex adaptors were used to barcode full-length TCR alpha and beta libraries, and the barcoded libraries were sequenced on an Illumina MiSeq. As for how the authors treated the data: Sequencing data were pooled across the five patients for each of nine subset-tissue groups and compared by unsupervised clustering of TCR gene usage. The Morisita-Horn index, with shared sequences weighted by their contribution to each repertoire, was used to calculate repertoire similarity. In-frame beta chains were kept once TCRdb had trimmed the public reads at Q25 with fastp and called clones with MiXCR. Here each entry gathers all rows of one CDR3 protein and keeps the most common genes and DNA. The V and J calls come from TCRdb's annotation, not from the publication. This sample is represented by about 43,000 distinct CDR3 sequences; 20% to 25% of them were singletons. The ten largest clones add up to 4.3% of the sample.

Overall study results and their limits: Tumor memory CD4+ T cell TCR gene usage was found to cluster with blood and lymph node memory CD4+ cells and with lymph node naive CD4+ cells. Validation in the larger cohort was restricted to a single TCR beta V-J rearrangement rather than whole repertoires. The greatest overlap of tumor-infiltrating Treg TCR alpha and beta sequences was with tumor naive CD4+ T cells, followed next by blood naive CD4+ T cells.

Input material: Tregs sorted from a lymph node. The chain employs TRBV29-1 and TRBJ2-3; possibly the D gene is TRBD2, per 7 matching bases. The origin of this receptor is a female donor with breast cancer. The sequenced DNA is TGCAGCACGAGGGGGGGCCCTTCGGCAGATACGCAGTATTTT. Its amino acids are CSTRGGPSADTQYF.